The 31 T cell receptor beta chains reported below all come from one sample, sequenced in a study of blood T cell repertoires in COVID-19. Clones were read by immunoSEQ multiplex PCR, and TCRdb kept only the in-frame ones, dropping some. Of a few hundred thousand clones listed, 85% to 90% were seen once; the top ten hold approximately 1%. What was sequenced was PBMCs or T cells enriched from blood (not recorded which). These receptors came from a man younger than 35 who had recovered from COVID-19.

The V and J genes are TRBV5-1 and TRBJ2-1; D might be TRBD2 (5 bases). Germline values: CDR1 SGHRS, CDR2 YFSETQ. The CDR3 covers 13 residues. V dropped 6 bases and J dropped 0 bases, with 7 bases sitting between them. The CDR3: CASTEVSYNEQFF. The CDR3 DNA follows: TGCGCCAGCACGGAGGTCTCCTACAATGAGCAGTTCTTC. The complete variable domain, with remaining parts taken from reference TRBV5-1 and TRBJ2-1, reads KAGVTQTPRYLIKTRGQQVTLSCSPISGHRSVSWYQQTPGQGLQFLFEYFSETQRNKGNFPGRFSGRQFSNSRSEMNVSTLELGDSALYLCASTEVSYNEQFFGPGTRLTVL.

V is TRBV19 and J is TRBJ1-5; 7 positions agree with TRBD1. Germline CDR1 LNHDA, CDR2 SQIVND (reference sequence). V trimming: 5 bases; J trimming: 6 bases; junction bases outside the gene matches: 7. The CDR3 is made up of 14 amino acids. CDR3 sequence: CASSLTGETQPQHF. The CDR3, as DNA: TGTGCCAGTAGTCTTACAGGGGAGACTCAGCCCCAGCATTTT.

A single count supports this clone. This sequence joins TRBV24-1 and TRBJ2-1, with 12 nucleotides matching TRBD1. The CDR3 length is 22 residues. Germline values: CDR1 KGHDR, CDR2 SFDVKD. The V and J ends lost 3 bases and 7 bases, in that order; junction bases with no gene match: 24. CDR3 protein: CATSDGRGGTGGPRARRNEQFF. CDR3 coding DNA: TGTGCCACCAGTGATGGTCGGGGAGGGACAGGGGGCCCCAGGGCTAGAAGGAATGAGCAGTTCTTC.

The chain joins TRBV7-9 to TRBJ1-4, with 11 bases lining up with TRBD1. Per germline, CDR1 SEHNR and CDR2 FQNEAQ (reference sequence). The CDR3 totals 16 residues. V gave up 5 bases and J gave up 4 bases; unmatched junction bases: 6. The CDR3 is CASSAGTGGFNEKLFF. The DNA for the CDR3 is TGTGCCAGCAGCGCCGGGACAGGGGGTTTTAATGAAAAACTGTTTTTT.

In nucleotides, the CDR3 is TGCGCCAGCAGCTTGGCGGCAGGGGGCTATGGCTACACCTTC. Amino acid sequence: CASSLAAGGYGYTF. The gene calls are TRBV5-1 and TRBJ1-2, with 7 bases aligning to TRBD1. CDR3 length: 14 residues. V lost 0 bases, J lost 4 bases, and 3 bases stayed unmatched. CDR1 is SGHRS and CDR2 is YFSETQ in the germline V gene.

The chain links TRBV27 to TRBJ1-1, with D perhaps matching TRBD1 (6 bases). In germline, CDR1 is MNHEY, CDR2 SMNVEV (reference sequence). Trimming shortened V by 4 bases and J by 1 base, and 13 bases separated the two germline ends. The CDR3 sequence is 15 residues long. The CDR3 sequence: CASSSQGLPNTEAFF. The CDR3 bases are TGTGCCAGCAGTTCTCAGGGGTTACCGAACACTGAAGCTTTCTTT.

The chain has TRBV30 and TRBJ1-5, with 9 nucleotides matching TRBD1. The CDR3 sequence is 14 residues long. Germline V gene sequence: CDR1 GTSNPN, CDR2 SVGIG (reference sequence). The V segment lost 8 bases and the J segment 7 bases; nucleotides outside the gene matches: 12. CDR3 DNA sequence: TGTGCCCTGGATCAAGGACAGGGGAGGCAGCCCCAGCATTTT. Its translation is CALDQGQGRQPQHF.

Worth noting for this clone: Additional DNA sequences in this sample encode the identical CDR3. The genes are TRBV11-2 and TRBJ2-7; tentative D call: TRBD2 (6 bases). The CDR3 is 14 amino acids. V was shortened by 0 bases and J by 3 bases, with 9 bases between the two germline ends. CDR1 SGHAT and CDR2 FQNNGV come from the germline V gene. The CDR3 DNA reads TGTGCCAGCAGCTTAGATGGGGGGTTCTACGAGCAGTACTTC. Translating it yields CASSLDGGFYEQYF.

The CDR3 bases are TGCAGTGCTAGTCAGGGGGCGGTGACGGTGGGCAATCAGCCCCAGCATTTT. Protein: CSASQGAVTVGNQPQHF. The chain couples TRBV20-1 to TRBJ1-5, with 8 bases that match TRBD1. V shed 3 bases, J shed 2 bases, and the junction held 12 bases outside the gene matches. From germline, CDR1 is DFQATT and CDR2 SNEGSKA (reference sequence). This CDR3 comprises 17 residues.

This chain links TRBV3-1 (or the pseudogene TRBV3-2) with TRBJ2-2, with D unresolved. The CDR3 has 12 residues. Trimming stripped 4 bases from V and 5 bases from J, with 5 bases between. Germline V CDR1 and CDR2: LGHDT, YNNKEL (reference sequence). In DNA form, the CDR3 reads TGTGCCAGCAGCCTCCAGACCGGGGAGCTGTTTTTT. The encoded protein is CASSLQTGELFF.

The count of this clone is one. This chain uses TRBV15 with TRBJ2-7, with 7 bases fitting TRBD2. Germline V gene sequence: CDR1 LNHNV, CDR2 YYDKDF (reference sequence). The CDR3 sequence is 15 residues long. With 3 bases clipped from V and 5 bases from J, the junction kept 10 bases outside the gene matches. CDR3 sequence: CATSRIGGGRNEQYF. DNA of the CDR3: TGTGCCACCAGCAGGATTGGGGGGGGTCGGAACGAGCAGTACTTC.

The chain uses TRBV7-8 and TRBJ2-2, with 7 bases identical to TRBD1. CDR1 and CDR2 from the germline V gene are SGHVS and FQNEAQ. This CDR3 comprises 18 residues. J was trimmed by 0 bases and V by 1 base; bases with no gene match: 8. This CDR3 reads CASSLGSRQGANTGELFF. In nucleotides, the CDR3 is TGTGCCAGCAGCTTAGGATCCCGACAGGGCGCGAACACCGGGGAGCTGTTTTTT.

The rearrangement links TRBV7-9 to TRBJ1-2; 8 bases line up with TRBD1. The CDR3 totals 14 residues. V was pared by 5 bases and J by 4 bases, with 6 bases of the junction left unmatched. Germline CDR1 and CDR2: SEHNR and FQNEAQ (reference sequence). For the CDR3, the DNA is TGTGCCAGCAGCCCCAGGGGGCGAAGCTATGGCTACACCTTC. Translation gives CASSPRGRSYGYTF. Full variable domain (missing parts from reference TRBV7-9 and TRBJ1-2): DTGVSQNPRHKITKRGQNVTFRCDPISEHNRLYWYRQTLGQGPEFLTYFQNEAQLEKSRLLSDRFSAERPKGSFSTLEIQRTEQGDSAMYLCASSPRGRSYGYTFGSGTRLTVV.

This clone came up once. The chain uses TRBV18 and TRBJ2-5; TRBD2 aligns across 14 bases. This CDR3 is built from 19 residues. The V segment lost 3 bases and the J segment 5 bases; nucleotides outside the gene matches: 14. The germline gives CDR1 KGHSH, CDR2 LQKENI. The chain's CDR3 is CASSPRLAGGITRGETQYF. CDR3 sequence (DNA): TGTGCCAGCTCACCGAGACTAGCGGGGGGGATAACCCGAGGCGAGACCCAGTACTTC.

This clone was seen once. This rearrangement joins TRBV28 to TRBJ1-4, with D possibly TRBD1 on 6 matching bases. Germline CDR1 reads MDHEN; CDR2 reads SYDVKM. The CDR3 loop spans 13 amino acids. V was pared by 5 bases and J by 11 bases, with 15 bases between. Written as DNA, the CDR3 is TGTGCCAGCAGTCTACAGGGTCAAGGTAAACTGTTTTTT. Protein product: CASSLQGQGKLFF.

The chain links TRBV7-6 to TRBJ2-1; D might be TRBD1 (6 bases). Trimming cost V 4 bases and J 9 bases, with 16 bases left between them. In germline, CDR1 is SGHVS, CDR2 FNYEAQ. The length of the CDR3 is 14 residues. CDR3: CASSSLQGNGEQFF. The CDR3 DNA reads TGTGCCAGCAGCTCTTTACAGGGAAACGGTGAGCAGTTCTTC.

The DNA of the CDR3 is TGTGCCAGCTCACCATCGGGACTAGCGGGCACAGATACGCAGTATTTT. Translated: CASSPSGLAGTDTQYF. The V gene is TRBV18, the J gene TRBJ2-3; TRBD2 matches at 11 bases. J lost 1 base, V lost 2 bases, and 2 bases had no gene match. CDR1 and CDR2 from the germline V gene are KGHSH and LQKENI. The CDR3 is 16 amino acids.

This chain connects TRBV19 to TRBJ1-6, with 8 bases aligning to TRBD1. The CDR3 length is 20 residues. The V segment lost 7 bases and the J segment 1 base; nucleotides outside the gene matches: 18. Germline-derived CDR1 and CDR2 are LNHDA and SQIVND (reference sequence). CDR3 sequence reads: CASTPDGARGHGSYNSPLHF. The CDR3 bases are TGTGCCAGTACCCCCGACGGGGCCAGGGGGCACGGGTCCTATAATTCACCCCTCCACTTT.

This clone has a single count. The chain couples TRBV9 to TRBJ2-3, with a tentative D call TRBD1 (6 bases). Germline CDR1 and CDR2: SGDLS and YYNGEE. The V end lost 0 bases, the J end lost 4 bases, and 15 bases lay between the germline ends. This CDR3 is 16 amino acids long. This CDR3 is CASSVEGGSRADTQYF. The CDR3 DNA reads as TGTGCCAGCAGCGTAGAAGGGGGAAGTCGAGCAGATACGCAGTATTTT.

The chain employs TRBV5-1 and TRBJ1-4; perhaps TRBD1 as D (5 bases). The CDR3 has 15 amino acids. V shed 0 bases and J shed 7 bases, with 13 bases lying between them. The germline gives CDR1 SGHRS, CDR2 YFSETQ. The CDR3 DNA reads TGCGCCAGCAGCTTGGGAGCAGCCGGGGGTGAAAAACTGTTTTTT. This gives the protein CASSLGAAGGEKLFF.

The V call is TRBV6-5, the J call TRBJ2-1; 8 bases align to TRBD2. Germline values: CDR1 MNHEY, CDR2 SVGAGI. The J segment lost 7 bases and the V segment lost 1 base, leaving 9 bases of the junction unmatched. The CDR3 totals 16 residues. CDR3 in amino acids: CASSYLRSGSRNEQFF. For the CDR3, the DNA is TGTGCCAGCAGTTACTTAAGAAGCGGGAGTCGTAATGAGCAGTTCTTC.

With regard to this clone: In the same sample, other DNA sequences code for this CDR3. The CDR3 is CASSLGASSYNEQFF. CDR3 DNA: TGCGCCAGCAGCTTGGGAGCTAGCTCCTACAATGAGCAGTTCTTC. The chain couples TRBV5-1 to TRBJ2-1; D is unclear. Germline CDR1 reads SGHRS; CDR2 reads YFSETQ. The CDR3 loop spans 15 amino acids. Trimming took 0 bases from V and 0 from J, leaving 7 bases between them.

The chain's CDR3 is CASSELARGNTYEQYF. The CDR3 coding sequence is TGTGCCAGCAGTGAATTAGCGAGAGGGAATACCTACGAGCAGTACTTC. V is TRBV25-1 and J is TRBJ2-7, with D perhaps matching TRBD2 (5 bases). V was clipped by 1 base and J by 2 bases, with 15 bases between them. This CDR3 is built from 16 residues. CDR1 is MGHDK and CDR2 is SYGVNS in the germline V gene.

The V and J genes are TRBV28 and TRBJ2-7, with TRBD2 as a possible D gene (5 bases). CDR3 length: 13 amino acids. Per the germline V gene, CDR1 is MDHEN and CDR2 is SYDVKM. V shed 3 bases and J shed 1 base, with 7 bases lying between them. The CDR3 here is CASSFGVSYEQYF. In DNA form, the CDR3 reads TGTGCCAGCAGTTTCGGGGTGTCCTACGAGCAGTACTTC.

Points on this clone: The identical CDR3 is also encoded by other nucleotide sequences in the sample. The J gene is TRBJ1-5, the V gene TRBV19; the match to TRBD1 covers 8 bases. From germline, CDR1 is LNHDA and CDR2 SQIVND (reference sequence). This CDR3 is built from 15 residues. Trimming removed 2 bases from V and 2 bases from J; junction bases left unmatched: 2. CDR3 in amino acids: CASSIQGAGNQPQHF. The CDR3, as DNA: TGTGCCAGTAGTATACAGGGGGCCGGCAATCAGCCCCAGCATTTT. Variable domain in full (rest from reference TRBV19 and TRBJ1-5): DGGITQSPKYLFRKEGQNVTLSCEQNLNHDAMYWYRQDPGQGLRLIYYSQIVNDFQKGDIAEGYSVSREKKESFPLTVTSAQKNPTAFYLCASSIQGAGNQPQHFGDGTRLSIL.

This clone was seen once. J is TRBJ1-1 and V is TRBV3-1 (or the pseudogene TRBV3-2); 8 bases are shared with TRBD1. The germline V gene has CDR1 LGHDT and CDR2 YNNKEL (reference sequence). The J segment lost 7 bases and the V segment lost 1 base, leaving 5 bases of the junction unmatched. This CDR3 contains 14 residues. DNA for the CDR3: TGTGCCAGCAGCCAAGTAGAGGGACAGGTTGAAGCTTTCTTT. Encoded protein: CASSQVEGQVEAFF.

The chain couples TRBV5-1 to TRBJ2-4; D perhaps matches TRBD2 (6 bases). The CDR3 contains 15 residues. Germline V lookup: CDR1 SGHRS, CDR2 YFSETQ. Trimming left V 4 bases short and J 1 base short, with 12 bases between. CDR3 DNA: TGCGCCAGCAGCCCGGGGGAGGTCGCCAAAAACATTCAGTACTTC. Protein product: CASSPGEVAKNIQYF.

The chain combines TRBV11-2 with TRBJ2-1, with D perhaps matching TRBD1 (5 bases). Germline V gives CDR1 SGHAT, CDR2 FQNNGV. The CDR3 contains 19 residues. V dropped 3 bases and J dropped 5 bases, with 26 bases sitting between them. The DNA for the CDR3 is TGTGCCAGCAGCTTTAAGGGGCAAGGTCCCGTTGAGGTCCACAATGAGCAGTTCTTC. Its translation: CASSFKGQGPVEVHNEQFF.

This clone has a handful of counts. The rearrangement links TRBV3-1 (or the pseudogene TRBV3-2) to TRBJ1-2; D perhaps matches TRBD1 (6 bases). The CDR3 is made up of 16 amino acids. Trimming stripped 0 bases from V and 1 base from J, with 12 bases between. CDR1 LGHDT and CDR2 YNNKEL come from the germline V gene (reference sequence). The CDR3 DNA sequence: TGTGCCAGCAGCCAAGATAGGGGGTCAGGTAACTATGGCTACACCTTC. It specifies CASSQDRGSGNYGYTF.

The chain uses TRBV25-1 and TRBJ2-1, with a weak D call TRBD2 (6 bases). CDR3 length equals 14 residues. Germline V CDR1 and CDR2: MGHDK, SYGVNS. V dropped 6 bases and J dropped 6 bases, with 15 bases sitting between them. Written as DNA, the CDR3 is TGTGCCAGCAGCCTCCCCGGAGCGGGCAATGAGCAGTTCTTC. Translation: CASSLPGAGNEQFF.

This chain uses TRBV9 with TRBJ2-7; TRBD2 matches at 10 bases. Trimming at V came to 7 bases and at J to 6 bases, leaving 13 bases not matched to a gene. The CDR3 is 15 amino acids. CDR1 is SGDLS, CDR2 YYNGEE, per germline. The chain's CDR3 is CASGDSLAGESEQYF. The CDR3 coding sequence is TGTGCCAGCGGCGATAGTCTAGCGGGAGAATCCGAGCAGTACTTC.